The entry below gives a single T cell receptor (beta chain) sequence along with its context. Only in-frame clones appear in the TCRdb table, and some are missing; sequencing was by immunoSEQ multiplex PCR. The sample consists of more than 20,000 clones, approximately 87% of them appearing once. These data originate in a study of blood T cell repertoires in COVID-19. Germline V gene data show CDR1 as KGHDR and CDR2 as SFDVKD. Trimming left V 0 bases short and J 4 bases short, with 15 bases between. This CDR3 has 17 residues. This sequence joins TRBV24-1 and TRBJ2-1, with D tentatively TRBD2 (6 bases). Sequencing was carried out using peripheral blood. The receptor was derived from a human donor with active COVID-19. The donor label of this sample is uncertain. The CDR3: CATSDLKGLNLYNEQFF. CDR3 coding DNA: TGTGCCACCAGTGATTTGAAGGGACTTAACCTATACAATGAGCAGTTCTTC.